Following are 5 T cell receptor beta chains from one sample sequenced in a study of shared clonotypes between healthy human individuals. TCRdb keeps only in-frame clones here, not all; method: immunoSEQ multiplex PCR. Here the sample spans around 690,000 clones, 90% being singletons. The sample taken for sequencing was memory CD8+ T cells from PBMCs. Noted subset: CD45RO+ cells pooled with CCR7-negative TemRA cells. Source of these receptors: a man between 18 and 35 years old in good health. Some clones in this sample may be carry-over from other donors' samples.

For this clone: Other nucleotide sequences from this sample produce the same CDR3. The gene calls are TRBV27 and TRBJ2-2; TRBD1 aligns across 8 bases. The V and J ends lost 3 bases and 4 bases, in that order; junction bases with no gene match: 4. CDR3 length equals 15 residues. Germline V gene data show CDR1 as MNHEY and CDR2 as SMNVEV (reference sequence). This chain's CDR3 is CASSLGQGATGELFF. The CDR3 DNA sequence: TGTGCCAGCAGTTTGGGGCAGGGGGCCACCGGGGAGCTGTTTTTT.

This chain joins TRBV7-9 and TRBJ1-1; a weak D match, TRBD1 (6 bases). The ends were cut back, 3 bases at V and 1 base at J, with 12 bases in the middle. Looked up from germline, CDR1 is SEHNR and CDR2 is FQNEAQ (reference sequence). This CDR3 spans 15 amino acids. The CDR3 region is CASSFFRDKNTEAFF. The CDR3, as DNA: TGTGCCAGCAGCTTTTTCCGGGACAAGAACACTGAAGCTTTCTTT.

The rearrangement links TRBV27 to TRBJ2-5, with D perhaps given as TRBD1 or TRBD2 (5 bases each). TRBJ2-7 matches the DNA end more closely, so the J call is doubtful. Per germline, CDR1 MNHEY and CDR2 SMNVEV (reference sequence). This CDR3 is built from 15 residues. CDR3 loop: CASSLLAGRESEQYF. As DNA, the CDR3 is TGTGCCAGCAGTTTATTGGCAGGGAGAGAATCCGAGCAGTACTTC.

The chain joins TRBV27 to TRBJ1-1; D may be TRBD1 (6 bases). The CDR3 contains 15 residues. With 5 bases removed from V and 3 bases from J, the gap between germline ends came to 16 bases. Germline-derived CDR1 and CDR2 are MNHEY and SMNVEV (reference sequence). CDR3 nucleotide sequence: TGTGCCAGCAGTCCCAGGGGCGGAGGGGACACTGAAGCTTTCTTT. Its translation: CASSPRGGGDTEAFF.

The J gene is TRBJ2-1, the V gene TRBV18; TRBD2 matches 11 bases. The CDR3 is 17 residues long. The V gene's germline CDR1 is KGHSH and CDR2 LQKENI. V was clipped by 3 bases and J by 6 bases; unmatched bases: 10. This CDR3 is CASSPPRLAGLSNEQFF. The CDR3 region has the DNA TGTGCCAGCTCACCCCCCCGACTAGCGGGATTGAGCAATGAGCAGTTCTTC.